The rows below give T cell receptor beta chains drawn from one sample of a study of shared clonotypes between healthy human individuals. TCRdb's table, derived via immunoSEQ multiplex PCR, lists solely in-frame clones and lacks some. Here the sample spans some 580,000 clones, approximately 97% being singletons. The sample taken for sequencing was naive CD4+ T cells sorted from blood. Every receptor here comes from a woman aged 30 to 39 in good health. CDR3s include the opening cysteine and the closing phenylalanine or tryptophan. Each record gives: clone size, V gene, D gene, J gene, CDR3 protein, CDR3 DNA. The D gene is left open where the match is weak. A row's size may be missing; if present it is once, few, many or a size class.

>once|TRBV5-4|TRBD2|TRBJ2-7
CASSQGLAETYEQYF
TGTGCCAGCAGTCAGGGACTAGCGGAGACCTACGAGCAGTACTTC
>-|TRBV30|TRBD2|TRBJ2-3
CAYLAGTSTDTQYF
TGTGCCTACTTAGCGGGGACTAGCACAGATACGCAGTATTTT
>-|TRBV5-1|TRBD1|TRBJ2-2
CASSWGTGNTGELFF
TGCGCCAGCAGCTGGGGGACAGGGAACACCGGGGAGCTGTTTTTT
>-|TRBV4-2|TRBD2|TRBJ2-7
CASSLPSGSYEQYF
TGTGCCAGCAGCTTACCTAGCGGTTCCTACGAGCAGTACTTC
>-|TRBV19|-|TRBJ1-2
CASSIWGTGYTF
TGTGCCAGTAGTATCTGGGGAACGGGCTACACCTTC
>-|TRBV6-5|-|TRBJ2-1
CASRLGYSYNEQFF
TGTGCCAGCAGATTGGGGTACTCCTACAATGAGCAGTTCTTC
>-|TRBV25-1|-|TRBJ2-7
CASSESGVIREQYF
TGTGCCAGCAGTGAATCCGGGGTGATTCGGGAGCAGTACTTC
>-|TRBV28|-|TRBJ2-1
CASSPGSENSNEQFF
TGTGCCAGCAGTCCGGGCAGTGAAAATTCCAATGAGCAGTTCTTC
>-|TRBV19|TRBD2|TRBJ2-7
CASRRSSGSYEQYF
TGTGCCAGTAGGAGGTCTAGCGGGAGTTACGAGCAGTACTTC
>-|TRBV7-9|TRBD2|TRBJ2-1
CASSLAFGLAGDNEQFF
TGTGCCAGCAGCTTAGCGTTCGGACTAGCGGGAGACAATGAGCAGTTCTTC
>-|TRBV28|-|TRBJ2-1
CASSTNRRNEQFF
TGTGCCAGCAGCACCAATCGGCGCAATGAGCAGTTCTTC
>-|TRBV6-6|TRBD1|TRBJ2-7
CASSRTGAHEQYF
TGTGCCAGCAGTAGGACAGGCGCCCACGAGCAGTACTTC
>-|TRBV9|TRBD2|TRBJ2-3
CASGPTSGSTDTQYF
TGTGCCAGCGGGCCGACTAGCGGGAGCACAGATACGCAGTATTTT
>-|TRBV7-9|-|TRBJ2-5
CASSPLTAVAVSQYF
TGTGCCAGCAGCCCATTGACAGCGGTGGCCGTGTCCCAGTACTTC
>-|TRBV6-6|-|TRBJ2-5
CASSSARRETQYF
TGTGCCAGCAGTTCGGCTCGCCGGGAGACCCAGTACTTC
>-|TRBV9|TRBD2|TRBJ2-1
CASSPSGGGHNEQFF
TGTGCCAGCAGCCCCTCGGGGGGGGGCCACAATGAGCAGTTCTTC
>-|TRBV2|TRBD2|TRBJ2-3
CATTTGGPLTDTQYF
TGTGCAACAACGACGGGAGGTCCCCTCACAGATACGCAGTATTTT
>-|TRBV9|TRBD1|TRBJ1-1
CASSALGTGGNTEAFF
TGTGCCAGCAGCGCTCTCGGGACAGGCGGGAACACTGAAGCTTTCTTT
>-|TRBV4-2|TRBD2|TRBJ2-1
CASSPTQRFTLAGGSDEQFF
TGTGCCAGCAGCCCCACCCAACGCTTTACTCTAGCGGGAGGAAGTGATGAGCAGTTCTTC
>-|TRBV29-1|-|TRBJ2-6
CSVYTSSGANVLTF
TGCAGCGTATACACGAGCTCTGGGGCCAACGTCCTGACTTTC
>-|TRBV28|-|TRBJ2-7
CASSPQGGREVYEQYF
TGTGCCAGCAGTCCCCAGGGGGGGCGGGAGGTCTACGAGCAGTACTTC
>-|TRBV5-1|TRBD2|TRBJ2-1
CASSLEARLAASSYNEQFF
TGCGCCAGCAGCTTGGAGGCTCGACTAGCGGCAAGCTCCTACAATGAGCAGTTCTTC
>-|TRBV6-5|-|TRBJ1-1
CASTRLAQITEAFF
TGTGCCAGCACCCGTTTGGCCCAAATCACTGAAGCTTTCTTT
>-|TRBV15|-|TRBJ2-5
CATSREYQGSETQYF
TGTGCCACCAGCAGAGAATATCAGGGCTCCGAGACCCAGTACTTC
>-|TRBV29-1|TRBD1|TRBJ1-2
CSVGPRDRDLSGYTF
TGCAGCGTTGGACCCCGGGACAGGGATTTAAGTGGCTACACCTTC
>once|TRBV15|-|TRBJ1-5
CATSRDRVSNQPQHF
TGTGCCACCAGCAGAGATAGGGTGAGCAATCAGCCCCAGCATTTT
>-|TRBV28|-|TRBJ2-1
CASRRETDNEQFF
TGTGCCAGTCGTCGGGAGACAGACAATGAGCAGTTCTTC
>-|TRBV18|-|TRBJ2-3
CASSPLSGSSTDTQYF
TGTGCCAGCTCACCCCTTAGCGGCTCTAGCACAGATACGCAGTATTTT
>-|TRBV27|TRBD2|TRBJ2-3
CASSPGLARDTQYF
TGTGCCAGCAGTCCCGGACTAGCTAGAGATACGCAGTATTTT
>-|TRBV5-1|TRBD2|TRBJ2-5
CASSSDGRVETQYF
TGCGCCAGCAGCTCCGACGGGAGGGTCGAGACCCAGTACTTC
>once|TRBV18|TRBD2|TRBJ2-1
CASSDGGAFTEQFF
TGTGCCAGCTCAGACGGGGGGGCGTTTACTGAGCAGTTCTTC
>-|TRBV30|-|TRBJ2-2
CAWLMRHTGELFF
TGTGCCTGGTTAATGAGGCACACCGGGGAGCTGTTTTTT
>-|TRBV5-4|-|TRBJ1-2
CASSLAANYGYTF
TGTGCCAGCAGCTTGGCCGCTAACTATGGCTACACCTTC
>-|TRBV28|-|TRBJ1-2
CASSLGGQVHGYTF
TGTGCCAGCAGTTTAGGGGGGCAGGTGCATGGCTACACCTTC
>-|TRBV15|-|TRBJ2-3
CATSKEREPLDTQYF
TGTGCCACCAGCAAGGAAAGGGAGCCTTTAGATACGCAGTATTTT
>-|TRBV6-5|-|TRBJ2-1
CASSYSTAGNQGEQFF
TGTGCCAGCAGTTACTCGACAGCGGGCAACCAGGGTGAGCAGTTCTTC
>-|TRBV19|TRBD1|TRBJ2-1
CASSRQGASNEQFF
TGTGCCAGTAGTCGACAGGGTGCATCCAATGAGCAGTTCTTC
>-|TRBV5-1|TRBD1|TRBJ2-7
CASSSGGTGWNEQYF
TGCGCCAGCAGCTCTGGCGGGACAGGGTGGAACGAGCAGTACTTC
>once|TRBV28|TRBD1|TRBJ1-5
CASRTDRAGGNQPQHF
TGTGCCAGCAGAACCGACAGGGCCGGCGGGAATCAGCCCCAGCATTTT
>-|TRBV6-5|TRBD2|TRBJ2-7
CASGGGGYYEQYF
TGTGCCAGCGGTGGCGGGGGGTACTACGAGCAGTACTTC
>-|TRBV19|TRBD1|TRBJ2-2
CSLRDRVTGELFF
TGTTCACTCCGGGACAGGGTAACCGGGGAGCTGTTTTTT
>-|TRBV5-4|TRBD1|TRBJ2-7
CASSFAPRDRGEDEQYF
TGTGCCAGCAGCTTCGCCCCCCGGGACAGGGGGGAGGACGAGCAGTACTTC
>once|TRBV10-3|-|TRBJ1-5
CAIRPGGNQPQHF
TGTGCCATCAGGCCCGGCGGCAATCAGCCCCAGCATTTT
>-|TRBV18|TRBD1|TRBJ1-2
CASSPRADRSGYTF
TGTGCCAGCTCACCGAGAGCGGACAGGAGTGGCTACACCTTC
>-|TRBV5-1|-|TRBJ2-2
CASSFFAGGELFF
TGCGCCAGCAGCTTCTTCGCCGGCGGGGAGCTGTTTTTT
>-|TRBV4-1|TRBD2|TRBJ2-1
CASSQAIAGVGNNEQFF
TGCGCCAGCAGCCAGGCGATAGCGGGAGTAGGAAACAATGAGCAGTTCTTC
>-|TRBV7-9|-|TRBJ1-2
CASSQPAGKAYGYTF
TGTGCCAGCAGCCAGCCGGCGGGTAAGGCCTATGGCTACACCTTC
>once|TRBV19|TRBD1|TRBJ1-1
CASSTGQGRFTEAFF
TGTGCCAGTAGTACCGGACAGGGAAGATTCACTGAAGCTTTCTTT